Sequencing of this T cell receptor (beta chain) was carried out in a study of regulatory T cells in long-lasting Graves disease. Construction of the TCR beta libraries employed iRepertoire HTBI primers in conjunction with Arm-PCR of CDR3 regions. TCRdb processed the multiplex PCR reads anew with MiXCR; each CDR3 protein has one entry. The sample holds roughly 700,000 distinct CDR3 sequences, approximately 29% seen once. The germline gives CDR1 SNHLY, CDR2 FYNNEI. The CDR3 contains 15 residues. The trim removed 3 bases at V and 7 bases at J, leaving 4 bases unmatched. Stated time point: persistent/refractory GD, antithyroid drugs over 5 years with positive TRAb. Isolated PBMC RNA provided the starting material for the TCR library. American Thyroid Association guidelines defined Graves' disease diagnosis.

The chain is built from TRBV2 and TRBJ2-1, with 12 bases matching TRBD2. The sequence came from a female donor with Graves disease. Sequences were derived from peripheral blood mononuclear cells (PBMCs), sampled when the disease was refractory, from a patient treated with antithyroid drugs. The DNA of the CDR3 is TGTGCCAGCAGTGATACTAGCGGGAGGTTTAATGAGCAGTTCTTC. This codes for CASSDTSGRFNEQFF.